One T cell receptor beta chain is described in this entry. The CDR3 covers 13 residues. With 2 bases removed from V and 3 bases from J, the gap between germline ends came to 8 bases. Looked up from germline, CDR1 is MNHEY and CDR2 is SVGAGI. The data derive from a study of T cells in tumors after PD-1 blockade. Study overall: Excluded were patients with checkpoint blockade, immunosuppressants, or radiotherapy or other anti-cancer therapy within 4 weeks.

Sequencing was performed with immunoSEQ multiplex PCR; in TCRdb, only in-frame clones are kept and a portion is missing. The sample lists more than 50,000 clones, approximately 74% occurring once. The material sequenced was PBMCs, taken after anti-PD-1 treatment. This chain connects TRBV6-5 to TRBJ2-7, with D uncertain. The clonotype comes from a human donor with basal cell carcinoma. CDR3 protein: CASSYGVGYEQYF. CDR3 sequence (DNA): TGTGCCAGCAGTTACGGGGTGGGCTACGAGCAGTACTTC.